These T cell receptor beta chains were read from a single sample in a study of control samples from healthy donors and cancer patients. Measured with immunoSEQ multiplex PCR; TCRdb has only the in-frame clones, and not every one. This table holds around 200,000 clones, 90% to 95% found once. Sequenced sample: blood. These receptors were obtained from a young man in good health. Each CDR3 is given with its conserved first and last residue. The D gene is left open where the match is weak. Only some rows state a clone size, as once, few, many or a class for expanded clones.

v_call,j_call,clone_size,d_call,cdr3_nt,cdr3_aa
TRBV7-8,TRBJ1-6,once,TRBD1,TGTGCCAGCAGCCAGGACAGGGGAGGATCACCCCTCCACTTT,CASSQDRGGSPLHF
TRBV14,TRBJ2-1,NA,TRBD2,TGTGCCAGCAGCCAACTAGCGGGGGGGGAAGAGCAGTTCTTC,CASSQLAGGEEQFF
TRBV5-1,TRBJ1-5,NA,NA,TGCGCCAGCAGCTTGGTTGGAAATCAGCCCCAGCATTTT,CASSLVGNQPQHF
TRBV30,TRBJ2-3,once,TRBD1,TGTGCCTGGAGTTCAGGGGGTACGCAGTATTTT,CAWSSGGTQYF
TRBV19,TRBJ1-2,NA,NA,TGTGCCAGTAGTCCCTGGCCGGGGGGAGGCTACACCTTC,CASSPWPGGGYTF
TRBV6-1,TRBJ2-7,NA,NA,TGTGCCAGCAGTGATGGATTAGACGACGAGCAGTACTTC,CASSDGLDDEQYF
TRBV11-3,TRBJ2-1,NA,TRBD2,TGTGCCAGCAGCTTACAACCGGGACTAGCGGGGGTCAATGAGCAGTTCTTC,CASSLQPGLAGVNEQFF
TRBV29-1,TRBJ1-4,NA,NA,TGCAGCGTTGAAGGAGGGGATGAAAAACTGTTTTTT,CSVEGGDEKLFF
TRBV18,TRBJ1-3,once,NA,TGTGCCAGCTCACCCCCCCCTCCGGACACCATATATTTT,CASSPPPPDTIYF
TRBV11-2,TRBJ1-2,NA,NA,TGTGCCAGCAGCTTAGAGGGAGACTATGGCTACACCTTC,CASSLEGDYGYTF
TRBV14,TRBJ1-4,once,NA,TGTGCCAGCAGCCAAGTTGGACAGACAACTAATGAAAAACTGTTTTTT,CASSQVGQTTNEKLFF
TRBV9,TRBJ2-5,NA,NA,TGTGCCAGCAGCGTAGGCTACAGCACCCAAGAGACCCAGTACTTC,CASSVGYSTQETQYF
TRBV2,TRBJ1-1,once,NA,TGTGCCAGCAGTGACAGGATGAAGGCTTTCTTT,CASSDRMKAFF
TRBV11-1,TRBJ1-4,NA,NA,TGTGCCAGCAGCTTTCGGCCGGGGGAAGAAAAACTGTTTTTT,CASSFRPGEEKLFF
TRBV3-1/TRBV3-2,TRBJ1-4,NA,NA,TGTGCCAGCAGCCTTTCGGGTTCTAGGGTTGAAAAACTGTTTTTT,CASSLSGSRVEKLFF
TRBV10-3,TRBJ2-1,NA,NA,TGTGCCATCAGTCAAGGGACGGCTAATAATGAGCAGTTCTTC,CAISQGTANNEQFF
TRBV19,TRBJ1-5,once,TRBD1,TGTGCCAGTCGACAGGGTGATCAGCCCCAGCATTTT,CASRQGDQPQHF
TRBV15,TRBJ2-7,once,NA,TGTGCCACCAGCAGAGTCCAAGGGAAGGTAATCGAGCAGTACTTC,CATSRVQGKVIEQYF
TRBV15,TRBJ1-1,NA,NA,TGTGCCACCAGCAGGAGAGGGGGTATACCTGAAGCTTTCTTT,CATSRRGGIPEAFF
TRBV5-8,TRBJ1-4,NA,TRBD1,TGTGCCAGCAGCGCGGGGGACAGGGGTAGTGAAAAACTGTTTTTT,CASSAGDRGSEKLFF
TRBV24-1,TRBJ1-1,NA,NA,TGTGCCACCAGTGACACAGGGAACACTGAAGCTTTCTTT,CATSDTGNTEAFF
TRBV12-3/TRBV12-4,TRBJ1-2,NA,NA,TGTGCCCGCGGGGGGGGGAGAAGGCATGGCTACACCTTC,CARGGGRRHGYTF
TRBV5-1,TRBJ2-5,NA,NA,TGCGCCAGCAGCTTAAGCAGGGGGGCGGCCCAGTACTTC,CASSLSRGAAQYF
TRBV3-1/TRBV3-2,TRBJ1-5,NA,NA,TGTGCCAGCAGCCTCGGACACCAAACACAGCCCCAGCATTTT,CASSLGHQTQPQHF
TRBV6-6,TRBJ1-2,NA,TRBD1,TGTGCCAGCCGACAGGGCGGGGATGGCTACACCTTC,CASRQGGDGYTF
TRBV4-1,TRBJ2-5,NA,TRBD1,TGCGCCAGCAGCCGCATCATCCGGGACAGTCAAGAGACCCAGTACTTC,CASSRIIRDSQETQYF
TRBV14,TRBJ1-6,NA,TRBD1,TGTGCCAGCAGCCCCCGGTTCGGGACAGAGAATTCACCCCTCCACTTT,CASSPRFGTENSPLHF
TRBV5-5,TRBJ2-7,NA,NA,TGTGCCAGCAGCCCCTTAGCAGCGGTGAACGAGCAGTACTTC,CASSPLAAVNEQYF
TRBV12-3/TRBV12-4,TRBJ1-2,NA,NA,TGTGCCAGCAGTTTTAGAGCGGCCTATGGCTACACCTTC,CASSFRAAYGYTF
TRBV3-1/TRBV3-2,TRBJ1-1,NA,NA,TGTGCCAGCAGCCAAGACTCAGGGAGCACTGAAGCTTTCTTT,CASSQDSGSTEAFF
TRBV24-1,TRBJ2-5,NA,NA,TGTGCCACCAGTGATAGTTTGAGCTCAGAGACCCAGTACTTC,CATSDSLSSETQYF
TRBV7-2,TRBJ2-3,NA,NA,TGTGCCAGCAGCCCCCAGACTAGTTTGGGTACGCAGTATTTT,CASSPQTSLGTQYF
TRBV9,TRBJ2-3,NA,NA,TGTGCCAGCAGCGTAGCAGCTACCTCAAATAGGTATTTT,CASSVAATSNRYF
TRBV10-3,TRBJ2-1,NA,NA,TGTGCCATCAGTGAGGGACCTACCTACAATGAGCAGTTCTTC,CAISEGPTYNEQFF
TRBV3-1/TRBV3-2,TRBJ2-7,NA,TRBD2,TGTGCCAGCAGCCAAGTGGGAGCGGGGGGGCGGGCGTATGAGCAGTACTTC,CASSQVGAGGRAYEQYF
TRBV18,TRBJ2-1,NA,NA,TGTGCCAGCTCACCACCATGGGGGGCCAAGAGCTCCTACAATGAGCAGTTCTTC,CASSPPWGAKSSYNEQFF
TRBV18,TRBJ2-5,NA,NA,TGTGCCAGCTCACCTTTCATGGAGACCCAGTACTTC,CASSPFMETQYF
TRBV2,TRBJ2-5,NA,TRBD2,TGTGCCAGCAGTGAAAGACTAGCGGCGACCCAGTACTTC,CASSERLAATQYF
TRBV5-5,TRBJ2-3,NA,NA,TGTGCCAGCAGCTTGGCCTGGCAGTACACAGATACGCAGTATTTT,CASSLAWQYTDTQYF
TRBV25-1,TRBJ1-6,NA,NA,TGTGCCAGCAGTGAATTTGGTCAGGCGGGTTCACCCCTCCACTTT,CASSEFGQAGSPLHF
TRBV14,TRBJ2-5,NA,NA,TGTGCCAGCAGCCCGTTCGACAGCCTAGAAAGGGAGACCCAGTACTTC,CASSPFDSLERETQYF
TRBV5-8,TRBJ1-5,NA,NA,TGTGCCTCCAACCACGGGGGCTTGGAGCCCCAGCATTTT,CASNHGGLEPQHF
TRBV7-8,TRBJ2-7,NA,NA,TGTGCCAGCAGCTTTTCGGGGGAGCAGTACTTC,CASSFSGEQYF
TRBV12-3/TRBV12-4,TRBJ1-2,NA,TRBD1,TGTGCCAGCAGCTATGGACAGGGGATAGGCTACACCTTC,CASSYGQGIGYTF
TRBV5-6,TRBJ1-3,NA,TRBD1,TGTGCCAGCAGCTGGGACAGGGGCATTAGTAGTTCTGGAAACACCATATATTTT,CASSWDRGISSSGNTIYF
TRBV24-1,TRBJ2-3,NA,TRBD1,TGTGCCACCAGTGACCCTACCGGGACAGGGGCTGGGGGAGATACGCAGTATTTT,CATSDPTGTGAGGDTQYF